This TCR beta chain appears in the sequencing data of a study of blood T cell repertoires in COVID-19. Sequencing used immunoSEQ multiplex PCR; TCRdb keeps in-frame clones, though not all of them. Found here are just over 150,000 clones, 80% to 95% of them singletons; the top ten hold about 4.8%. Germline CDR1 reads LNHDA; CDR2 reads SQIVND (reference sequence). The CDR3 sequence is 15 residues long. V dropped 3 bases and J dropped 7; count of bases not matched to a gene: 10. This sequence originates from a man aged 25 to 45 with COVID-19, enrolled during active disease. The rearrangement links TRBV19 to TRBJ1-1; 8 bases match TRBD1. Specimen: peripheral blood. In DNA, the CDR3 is TGTGCCAGTAGTATGGCAGGGGGCCTTAATGGTGAAGCTTTCTTT. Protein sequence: CASSMAGGLNGEAFF.